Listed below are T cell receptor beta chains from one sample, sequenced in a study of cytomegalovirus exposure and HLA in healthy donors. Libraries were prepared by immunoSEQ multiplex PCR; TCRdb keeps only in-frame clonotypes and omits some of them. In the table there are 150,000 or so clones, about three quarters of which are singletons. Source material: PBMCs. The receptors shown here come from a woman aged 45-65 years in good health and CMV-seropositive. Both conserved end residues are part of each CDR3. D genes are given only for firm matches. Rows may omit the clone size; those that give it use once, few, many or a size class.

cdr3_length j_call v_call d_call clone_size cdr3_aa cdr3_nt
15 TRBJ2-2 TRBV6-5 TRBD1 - CASTGTGTNTGELFF TGTGCCAGCACGGGGACAGGGACTAACACCGGGGAGCTGTTTTTT
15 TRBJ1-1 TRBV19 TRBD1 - CASSASGTGSTEAFF TGTGCCAGTAGTGCCTCCGGGACAGGGAGCACTGAAGCTTTCTTT
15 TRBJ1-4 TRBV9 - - CASSVRTGISEKLFF TGTGCCAGCAGCGTACGTACGGGGATTTCTGAAAAACTGTTTTTT
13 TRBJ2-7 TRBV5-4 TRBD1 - CASSRQGAREQYF TGTGCCAGCAGCCGACAGGGGGCGAGGGAGCAGTACTTC
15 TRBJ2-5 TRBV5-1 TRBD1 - CASSRGTGAGETQYF TGCGCCAGCAGCCGCGGGACAGGGGCAGGAGAGACCCAGTACTTC
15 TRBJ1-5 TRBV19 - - CASSPTGRSNQPQHF TGTGCCAGTAGTCCTACAGGGAGATCAAATCAGCCCCAGCATTTT
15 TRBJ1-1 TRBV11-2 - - CASSLAGTRGTEAFF TGTGCCAGCAGCTTAGCCGGCACCCGGGGCACTGAAGCTTTCTTT
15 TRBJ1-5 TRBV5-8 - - CASSFTRGSNQPQHF TGTGCCAGCAGCTTCACTCGGGGGAGCAATCAGCCCCAGCATTTT
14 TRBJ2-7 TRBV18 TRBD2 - CASSPLTSAYEQYF TGTGCCAGCTCACCATTGACTAGCGCCTACGAGCAGTACTTC
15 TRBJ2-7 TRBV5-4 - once CASSLAPGGSYEQYF TGTGCCAGCAGCTTGGCCCCCGGGGGATCCTACGAGCAGTACTTC
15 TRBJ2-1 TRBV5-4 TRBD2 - CASRAGTSGYNEQFF TGTGCCAGCAGAGCCGGGACTAGCGGTTACAATGAGCAGTTCTTC
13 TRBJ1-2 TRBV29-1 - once CSVALPLTGGYTF TGCAGCGTTGCCCTCCCCCTCACGGGGGGCTACACCTTC
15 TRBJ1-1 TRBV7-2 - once CASSLVAGAGTEAFF TGTGCCAGCAGCTTGGTGGCAGGGGCCGGGACTGAAGCTTTCTTT
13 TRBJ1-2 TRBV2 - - CASRAGISGGYTF TGTGCCAGCAGGGCCGGGATCTCAGGAGGCTACACCTTC
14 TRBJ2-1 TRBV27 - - CASSLEGPWNEQFF TGTGCCAGCAGTTTGGAGGGGCCGTGGAATGAGCAGTTCTTC
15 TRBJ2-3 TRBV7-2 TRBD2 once CASSLLAGHTDTQYF TGTGCCAGCAGCTTACTAGCGGGCCACACAGATACGCAGTATTTT
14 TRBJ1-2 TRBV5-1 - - CASSFYRQYYGYTF TGCGCCAGCAGCTTCTATCGACAGTACTATGGCTACACCTTC
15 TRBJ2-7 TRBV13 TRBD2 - CASSFIAGSSYEQYF TGTGCCAGCAGCTTTATAGCGGGAAGCTCCTACGAGCAGTACTTC
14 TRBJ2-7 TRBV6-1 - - CASSPPGAPPEQYF TGTGCCAGCAGTCCTCCTGGAGCTCCCCCGGAGCAGTACTTC
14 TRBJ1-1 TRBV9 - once CASSPPGGESGTFF TGTGCCAGCAGCCCACCCGGAGGGGAGTCCGGGACTTTCTTT
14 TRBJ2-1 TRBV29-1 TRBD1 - CSVRRGTATNEQFF TGCAGCGTTCGAAGGGGGACAGCAACCAATGAGCAGTTCTTC
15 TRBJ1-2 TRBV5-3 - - CARSFGGGPNYGYTF TGTGCCAGAAGCTTCGGCGGAGGGCCCAACTATGGCTACACCTTC
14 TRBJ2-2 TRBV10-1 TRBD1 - CASSEQGVTGELFF TGCGCCAGCAGTGAACAGGGGGTCACCGGGGAGCTGTTTTTT
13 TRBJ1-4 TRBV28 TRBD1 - CASWDRDNEKLFF TGTGCCAGCTGGGACAGGGATAATGAAAAACTGTTTTTT
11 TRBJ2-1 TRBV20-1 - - CSASEDNEQFF TGCAGTGCTAGCGAGGACAATGAGCAGTTCTTC
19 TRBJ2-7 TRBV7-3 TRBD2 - CASSRYGLAGGQSSYEQYF TGTGCCAGCAGCCGATACGGACTAGCGGGTGGACAAAGCTCCTACGAGCAGTACTTC
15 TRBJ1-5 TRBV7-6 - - CASSPTPYSNQPQHF TGTGCCAGCAGCCCGACTCCTTATAGCAATCAGCCCCAGCATTTT
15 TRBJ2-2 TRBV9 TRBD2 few CASSAGLAGAGELFF TGTGCCAGCAGCGCGGGACTAGCGGGGGCCGGGGAGCTGTTTTTT
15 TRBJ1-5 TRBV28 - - CASSLGAIGNQPQHF TGTGCCAGCAGCCTGGGGGCGATAGGCAATCAGCCCCAGCATTTT
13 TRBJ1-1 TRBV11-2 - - CASSLTGNTEAFF TGTGCCAGCAGCTTAACAGGGAACACTGAAGCTTTCTTT
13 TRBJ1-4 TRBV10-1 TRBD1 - CASQDRVDEKLFF TGCGCCAGCCAAGACAGGGTGGATGAAAAACTGTTTTTT
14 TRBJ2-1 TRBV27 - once CASSLVPGYNEQFF TGTGCCAGCAGTTTAGTACCCGGTTACAATGAGCAGTTCTTC
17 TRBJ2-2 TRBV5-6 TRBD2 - CASSPSTSGRAIGELFF TGTGCCAGCAGTCCTTCGACTAGCGGGAGGGCCATCGGGGAGCTGTTTTTT
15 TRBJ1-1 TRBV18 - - CASSPGGRVNTEAFF TGTGCCAGCTCACCGGGTGGCAGGGTGAACACTGAAGCTTTCTTT
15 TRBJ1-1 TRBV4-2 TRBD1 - CASSLSAQGAAEAFF TGTGCCAGCAGCTTAAGTGCACAGGGGGCGGCTGAAGCTTTCTTT
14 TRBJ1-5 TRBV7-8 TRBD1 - CASSENRGYQPQHF TGTGCCAGCAGCGAAAACAGGGGCTATCAGCCCCAGCATTTT
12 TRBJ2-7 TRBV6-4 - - CASSYLYREQYF TGTGCCAGCAGTTACCTGTATCGGGAGCAGTACTTC
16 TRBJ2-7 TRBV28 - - CASRGRGDAGVDEQYF TGTGCCAGCAGGGGGAGGGGGGATGCTGGAGTCGACGAGCAGTACTTC
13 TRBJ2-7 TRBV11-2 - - CASSLVRWYEQYF TGTGCCAGCAGCTTAGTGAGGTGGTACGAGCAGTACTTC
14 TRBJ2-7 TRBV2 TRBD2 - CASSLTSGGIEQYF TGTGCCAGCAGTTTGACTAGCGGGGGTATCGAGCAGTACTTC
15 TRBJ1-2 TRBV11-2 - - CASSPVGGPNYGYTF TGTGCCAGCAGCCCAGTGGGGGGGCCTAACTATGGCTACACCTTC
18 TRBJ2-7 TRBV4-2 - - CASSQEGGAVARIYEQYF TGTGCCAGCAGCCAAGAAGGGGGGGCGGTAGCTAGGATCTACGAGCAGTACTTC
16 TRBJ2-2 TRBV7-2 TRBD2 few CASSRRGGLNTGELFF TGTGCCAGCAGCAGGCGGGGGGGTTTGAACACCGGGGAGCTGTTTTTT
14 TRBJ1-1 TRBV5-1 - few CASSSGILNTEAFF TGCGCCAGCAGCTCGGGGATTCTGAACACTGAAGCTTTCTTT
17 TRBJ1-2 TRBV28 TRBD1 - CASSSRVEGQLNYGYTF TGTGCCAGCAGTTCACGAGTTGAGGGACAGTTAAACTATGGCTACACCTTC
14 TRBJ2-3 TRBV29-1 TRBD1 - CSVRQGLTADTQYF TGCAGCGTTAGACAGGGGTTGACGGCAGATACGCAGTATTTT